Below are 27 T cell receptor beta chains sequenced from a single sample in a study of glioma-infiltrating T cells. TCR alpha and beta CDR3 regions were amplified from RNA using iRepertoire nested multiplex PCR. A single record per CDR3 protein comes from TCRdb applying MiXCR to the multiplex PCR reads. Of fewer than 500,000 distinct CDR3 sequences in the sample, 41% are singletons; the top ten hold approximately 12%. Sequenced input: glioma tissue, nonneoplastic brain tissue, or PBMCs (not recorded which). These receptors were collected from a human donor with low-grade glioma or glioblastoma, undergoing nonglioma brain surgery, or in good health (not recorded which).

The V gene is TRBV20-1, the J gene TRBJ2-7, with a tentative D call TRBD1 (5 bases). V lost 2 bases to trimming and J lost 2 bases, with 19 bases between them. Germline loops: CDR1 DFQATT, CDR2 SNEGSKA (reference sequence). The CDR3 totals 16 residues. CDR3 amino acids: CSARSSKGSRAYEQYF. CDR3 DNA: TGCAGTGCTAGATCCTCGAAGGGAAGCAGGGCCTACGAGCAGTACTTC.

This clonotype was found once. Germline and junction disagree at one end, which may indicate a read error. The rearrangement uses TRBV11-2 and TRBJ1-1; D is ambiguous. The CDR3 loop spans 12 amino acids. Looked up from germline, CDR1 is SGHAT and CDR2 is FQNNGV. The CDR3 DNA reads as TGTGCCAGCAGCTTAGGTTTATTCGACGCTTTCTTC. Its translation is CASSLGLFDAFF.

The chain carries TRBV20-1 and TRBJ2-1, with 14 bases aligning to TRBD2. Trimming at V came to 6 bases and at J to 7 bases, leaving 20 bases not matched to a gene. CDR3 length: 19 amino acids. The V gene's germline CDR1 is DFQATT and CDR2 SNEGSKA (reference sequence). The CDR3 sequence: CSAPWPGETSGRAWNEQFF. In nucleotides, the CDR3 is TGCAGTGCCCCCTGGCCCGGGGAGACTAGCGGGAGGGCCTGGAATGAGCAGTTCTTC.

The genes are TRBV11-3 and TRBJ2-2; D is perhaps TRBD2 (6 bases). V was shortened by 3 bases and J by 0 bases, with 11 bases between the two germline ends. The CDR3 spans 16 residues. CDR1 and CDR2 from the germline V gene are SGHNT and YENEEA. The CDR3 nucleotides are TGTGCCAGCAGCTTCTACCCTAGCGCGAACACCGGGGAGCTGTTTTTT. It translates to CASSFYPSANTGELFF.

The CDR3 sequence is CAIRQRNTEAFF. CDR3 nucleotides: TGTGCCATCAGGCAGAGGAACACTGAAGCTTTCTTT. The chain combines TRBV10-3 with TRBJ1-1; D gene ambiguous. With 6 bases removed from V and 1 base from J, the gap between germline ends came to 6 bases. The CDR3 totals 12 residues. Germline V CDR1 and CDR2: ENHRY, SYGVKD.

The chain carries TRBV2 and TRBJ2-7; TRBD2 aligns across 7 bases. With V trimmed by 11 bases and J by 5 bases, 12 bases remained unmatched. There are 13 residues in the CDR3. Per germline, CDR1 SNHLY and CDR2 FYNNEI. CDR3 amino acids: CALRASGLDEQYF. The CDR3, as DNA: TGTGCCTTACGGGCTAGCGGTTTGGACGAGCAGTACTTC.

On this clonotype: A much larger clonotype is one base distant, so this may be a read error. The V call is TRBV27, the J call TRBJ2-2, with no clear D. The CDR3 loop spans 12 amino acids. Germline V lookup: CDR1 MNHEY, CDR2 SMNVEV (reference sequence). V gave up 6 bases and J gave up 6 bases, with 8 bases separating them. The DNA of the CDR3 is TGTGCCAGCAGGCACGGGCCCGGGGAGCTGTTTTTT. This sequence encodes CASRHGPGELFF.

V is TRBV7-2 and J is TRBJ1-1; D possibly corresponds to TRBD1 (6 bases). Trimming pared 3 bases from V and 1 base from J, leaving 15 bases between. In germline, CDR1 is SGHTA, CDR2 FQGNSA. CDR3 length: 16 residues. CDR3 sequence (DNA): TGTGCCAGCAGCTTTTCCCCCGGGACAAAGAACACTGAAGCTTTCTTT. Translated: CASSFSPGTKNTEAFF.

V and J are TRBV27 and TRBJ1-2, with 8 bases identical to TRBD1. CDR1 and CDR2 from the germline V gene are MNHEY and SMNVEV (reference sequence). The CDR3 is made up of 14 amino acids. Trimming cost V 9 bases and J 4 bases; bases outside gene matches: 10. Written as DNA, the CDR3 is TGTGCCAGAAGGACAGGGTCCCTAGGCTATGGCTACACCTTC. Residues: CARRTGSLGYGYTF.

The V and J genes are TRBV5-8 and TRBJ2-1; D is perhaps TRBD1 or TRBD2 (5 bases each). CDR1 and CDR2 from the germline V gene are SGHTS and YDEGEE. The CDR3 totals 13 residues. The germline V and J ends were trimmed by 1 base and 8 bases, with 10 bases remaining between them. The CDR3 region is CASSLFRDDEQFF. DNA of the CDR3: TGTGCCAGCAGCTTGTTCAGGGACGATGAGCAGTTCTTC.

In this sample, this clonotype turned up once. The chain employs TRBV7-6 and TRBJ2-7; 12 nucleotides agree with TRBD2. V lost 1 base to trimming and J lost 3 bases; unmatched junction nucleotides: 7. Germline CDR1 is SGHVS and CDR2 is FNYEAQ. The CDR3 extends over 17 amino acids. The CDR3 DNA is TGTGCCAGCAGCTTAGGCCGACTAGCGGGAGTGAACTACGAGCAGTACTTC. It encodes CASSLGRLAGVNYEQYF. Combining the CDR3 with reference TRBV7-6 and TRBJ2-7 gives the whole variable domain GAGVSQSPRYKVTKRGQDVALRCDPISGHVSLYWYRQALGQGPEFLTYFNYEAQQDKSGLPNDRFSAERPEGSISTLTIQRTEQRDSAMYRCASSLGRLAGVNYEQYFGPGTRLTVT.

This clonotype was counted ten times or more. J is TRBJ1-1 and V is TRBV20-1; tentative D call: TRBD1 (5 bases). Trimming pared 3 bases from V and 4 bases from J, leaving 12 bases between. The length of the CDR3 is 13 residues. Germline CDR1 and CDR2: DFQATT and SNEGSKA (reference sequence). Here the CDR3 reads CSASVGGGTEAFF. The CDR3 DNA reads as TGCAGTGCTAGCGTCGGGGGTGGCACTGAAGCTTTCTTT.

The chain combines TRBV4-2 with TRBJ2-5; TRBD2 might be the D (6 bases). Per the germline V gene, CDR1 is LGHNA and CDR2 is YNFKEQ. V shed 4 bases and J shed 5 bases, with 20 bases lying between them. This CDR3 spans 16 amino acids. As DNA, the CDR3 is TGTGCCAGCAGCCTCTGGCGGTCAGCGGAGGGGGAGACCCAGTACTTC. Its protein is CASSLWRSAEGETQYF.

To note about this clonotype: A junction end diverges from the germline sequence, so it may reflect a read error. The chain's CDR3 is CASSLIGFSNTGELSF. CDR3 coding DNA: TGTGCCAGCAGTTTAATCGGGTTTTCGAACACCGGGGAGCTGTCTTTT. The chain joins TRBV27 to TRBJ2-2; maybe TRBD2 (5 bases). The germline V gene has CDR1 MNHEY and CDR2 SMNVEV (reference sequence). The length of the CDR3 is 16 residues.

The CDR3 coding sequence is TGTGCCAGCAGCAAAATGCCCAGGGGCCTGGGCACCGGGGAGCTGTTTTTT. This gives the protein CASSKMPRGLGTGELFF. The V and J genes are TRBV7-2 and TRBJ2-2; weak D call: TRBD1 (6 bases). The ends were cut back, 5 bases at V and 4 bases at J, with 20 bases in the middle. The CDR3 has 17 amino acids. CDR1 and CDR2 (germline): SGHTA, FQGNSA.

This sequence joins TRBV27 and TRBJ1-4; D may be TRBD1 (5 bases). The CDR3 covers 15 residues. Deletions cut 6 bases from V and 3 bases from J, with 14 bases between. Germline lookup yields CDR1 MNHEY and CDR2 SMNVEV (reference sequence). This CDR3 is CASSPYRGANEKLFF. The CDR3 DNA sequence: TGTGCCAGCAGCCCTTACCGGGGGGCTAATGAAAAACTGTTTTTT.

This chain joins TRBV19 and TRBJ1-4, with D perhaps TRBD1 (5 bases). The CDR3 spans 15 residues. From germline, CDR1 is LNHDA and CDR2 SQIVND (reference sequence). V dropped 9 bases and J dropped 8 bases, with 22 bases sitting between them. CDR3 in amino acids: CASADAQGLEEKLFF. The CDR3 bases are TGTGCCAGCGCCGATGCCCAGGGACTTGAAGAAAAACTGTTTTTT.

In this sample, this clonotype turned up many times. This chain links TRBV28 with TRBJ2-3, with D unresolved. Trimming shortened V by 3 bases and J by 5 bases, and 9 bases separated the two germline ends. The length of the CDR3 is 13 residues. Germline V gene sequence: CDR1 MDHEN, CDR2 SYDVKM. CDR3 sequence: CASSFVQLDTQYF. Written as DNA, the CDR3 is TGTGCCAGCAGTTTTGTACAGCTAGATACGCAGTATTTT.

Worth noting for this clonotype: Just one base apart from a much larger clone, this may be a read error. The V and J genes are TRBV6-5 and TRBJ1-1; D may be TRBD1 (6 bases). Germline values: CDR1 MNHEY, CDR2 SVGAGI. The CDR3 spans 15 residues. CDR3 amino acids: CASSDQGGRNTKAFF. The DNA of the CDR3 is TGTGCCAGCAGTGACCAAGGGGGGCGGAACACTAAAGCTTTCTTT.

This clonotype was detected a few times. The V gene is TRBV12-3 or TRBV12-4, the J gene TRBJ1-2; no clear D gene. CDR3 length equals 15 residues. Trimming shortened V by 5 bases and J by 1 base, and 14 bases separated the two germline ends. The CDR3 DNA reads TGTGCCAGCAGTCGGATTTTGACAAGTAACTATGGCTACACCTTC. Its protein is CASSRILTSNYGYTF.

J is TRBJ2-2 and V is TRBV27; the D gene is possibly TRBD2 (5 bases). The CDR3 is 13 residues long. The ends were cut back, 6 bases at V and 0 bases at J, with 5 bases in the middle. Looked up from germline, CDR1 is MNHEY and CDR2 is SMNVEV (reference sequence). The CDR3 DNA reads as TGTGCCAGCAGACTAGCGAACACCGGGGAGCTGTTTTTT. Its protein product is CASRLANTGELFF.

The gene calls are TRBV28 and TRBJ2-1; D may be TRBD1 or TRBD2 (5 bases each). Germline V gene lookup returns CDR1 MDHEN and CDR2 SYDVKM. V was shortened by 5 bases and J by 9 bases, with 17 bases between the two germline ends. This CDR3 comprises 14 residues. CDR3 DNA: TGTGCCAGCAGTAAATACGCCCAGGGACGTGAGCAGTTCTTC. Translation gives CASSKYAQGREQFF.

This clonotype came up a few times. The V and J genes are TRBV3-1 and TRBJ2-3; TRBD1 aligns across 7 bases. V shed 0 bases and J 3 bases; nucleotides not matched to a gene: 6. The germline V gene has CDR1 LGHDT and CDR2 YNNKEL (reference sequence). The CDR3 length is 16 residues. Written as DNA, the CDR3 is TGTGCCAGCAGCCAAGATAAAGGGGGCAGTACAGATACGCAGTATTTT. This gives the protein CASSQDKGGSTDTQYF.

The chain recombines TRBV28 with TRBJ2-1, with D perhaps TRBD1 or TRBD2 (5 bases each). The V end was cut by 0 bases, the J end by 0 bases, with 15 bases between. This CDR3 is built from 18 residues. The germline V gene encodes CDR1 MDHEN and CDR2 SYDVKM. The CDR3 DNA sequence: TGTGCCAGCAGTTTATGGACGAGGCGAGGGACCTCCTACAATGAGCAGTTCTTC. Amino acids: CASSLWTRRGTSYNEQFF.

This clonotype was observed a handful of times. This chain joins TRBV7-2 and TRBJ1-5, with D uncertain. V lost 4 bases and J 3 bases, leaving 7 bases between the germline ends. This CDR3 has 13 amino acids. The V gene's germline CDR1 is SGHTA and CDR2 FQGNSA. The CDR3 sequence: CASSSSHNQPQHF. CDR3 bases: TGTGCCAGCAGCTCTTCGCACAATCAGCCCCAGCATTTT. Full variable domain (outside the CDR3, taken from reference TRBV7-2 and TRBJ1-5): GAGVSQSPSNKVTEKGKDVELRCDPISGHTALYWYRQSLGQGLEFLIYFQGNSAPDKSGLPSDRFSAERTGGSVSTLTIQRTQQEDSAVYLCASSSSHNQPQHFGDGTRLSIL.

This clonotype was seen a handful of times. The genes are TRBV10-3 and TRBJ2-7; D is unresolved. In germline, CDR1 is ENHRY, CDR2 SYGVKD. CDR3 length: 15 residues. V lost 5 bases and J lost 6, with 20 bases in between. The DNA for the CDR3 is TGTGCCATCAGTCACCACCAAACTGCTTCCACCGAGCAGTACTTC. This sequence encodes CAISHHQTASTEQYF.

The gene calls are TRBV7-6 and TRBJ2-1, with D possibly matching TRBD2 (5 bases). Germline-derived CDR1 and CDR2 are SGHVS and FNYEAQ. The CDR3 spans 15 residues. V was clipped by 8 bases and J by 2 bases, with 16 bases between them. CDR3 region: CASGSTAGTYNEQFF. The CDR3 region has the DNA TGTGCCAGCGGCTCAACCGCCGGGACCTACAATGAGCAGTTCTTC.